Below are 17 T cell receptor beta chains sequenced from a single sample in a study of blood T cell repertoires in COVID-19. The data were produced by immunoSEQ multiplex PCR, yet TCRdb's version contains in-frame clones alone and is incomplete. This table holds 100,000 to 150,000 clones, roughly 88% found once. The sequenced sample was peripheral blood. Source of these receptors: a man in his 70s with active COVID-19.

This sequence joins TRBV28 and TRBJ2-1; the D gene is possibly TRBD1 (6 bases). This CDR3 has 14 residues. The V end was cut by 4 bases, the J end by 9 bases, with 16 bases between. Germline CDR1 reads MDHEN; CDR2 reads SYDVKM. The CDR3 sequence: CASSSLGQDSEQFF. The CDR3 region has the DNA TGTGCCAGCAGTTCCTTAGGGCAGGACAGTGAGCAGTTCTTC.

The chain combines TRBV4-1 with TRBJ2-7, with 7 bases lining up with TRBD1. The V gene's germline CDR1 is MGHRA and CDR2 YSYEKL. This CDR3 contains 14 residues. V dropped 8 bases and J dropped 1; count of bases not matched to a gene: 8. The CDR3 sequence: CASGDSAKSYEQYF. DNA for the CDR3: TGCGCCAGCGGGGACAGTGCCAAATCCTACGAGCAGTACTTC.

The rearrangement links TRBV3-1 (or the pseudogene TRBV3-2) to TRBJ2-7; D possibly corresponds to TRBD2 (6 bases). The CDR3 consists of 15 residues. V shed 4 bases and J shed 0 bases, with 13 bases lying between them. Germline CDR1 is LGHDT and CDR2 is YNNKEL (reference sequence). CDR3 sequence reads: CASSPLYGSSYEQYF. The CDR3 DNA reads TGTGCCAGCAGCCCCTTGTACGGGAGCTCCTACGAGCAGTACTTC.

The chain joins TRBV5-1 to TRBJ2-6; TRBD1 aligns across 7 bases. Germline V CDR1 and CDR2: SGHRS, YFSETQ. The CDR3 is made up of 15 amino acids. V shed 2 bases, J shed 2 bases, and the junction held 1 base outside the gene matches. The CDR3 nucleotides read TGCGCCAGCAGCTTTGGACAGGCTGGGGCCAACGTCCTGACTTTC. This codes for CASSFGQAGANVLTF.

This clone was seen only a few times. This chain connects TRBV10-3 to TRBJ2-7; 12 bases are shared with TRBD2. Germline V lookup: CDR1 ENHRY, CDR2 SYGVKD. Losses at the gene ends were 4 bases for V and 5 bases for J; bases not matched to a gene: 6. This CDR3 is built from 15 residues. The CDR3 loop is CAISAPTSGSDEQYF. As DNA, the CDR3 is TGTGCCATCAGTGCCCCGACTAGCGGGAGTGACGAGCAGTACTTC.

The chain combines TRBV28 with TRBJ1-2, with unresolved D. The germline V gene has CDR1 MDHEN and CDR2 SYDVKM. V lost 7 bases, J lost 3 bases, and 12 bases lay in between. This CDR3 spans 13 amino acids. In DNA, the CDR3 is TGTGCCAGCACTCCGTCGGTATACTATGGCTACACCTTC. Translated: CASTPSVYYGYTF.

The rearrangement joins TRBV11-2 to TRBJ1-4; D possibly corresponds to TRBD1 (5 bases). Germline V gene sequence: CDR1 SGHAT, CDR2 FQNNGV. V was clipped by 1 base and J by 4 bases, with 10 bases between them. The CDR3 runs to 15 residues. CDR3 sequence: CASSLGAGYNEKLFF. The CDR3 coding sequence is TGTGCCAGCAGCTTAGGTGCAGGGTATAATGAAAAACTGTTTTTT.

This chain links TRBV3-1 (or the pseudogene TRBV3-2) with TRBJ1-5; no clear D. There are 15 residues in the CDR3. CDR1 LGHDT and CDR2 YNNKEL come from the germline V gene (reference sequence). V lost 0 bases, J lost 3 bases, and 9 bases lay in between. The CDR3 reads CASSQESGYNQPQHF. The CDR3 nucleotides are TGTGCCAGCAGCCAAGAATCGGGGTACAATCAGCCCCAGCATTTT.

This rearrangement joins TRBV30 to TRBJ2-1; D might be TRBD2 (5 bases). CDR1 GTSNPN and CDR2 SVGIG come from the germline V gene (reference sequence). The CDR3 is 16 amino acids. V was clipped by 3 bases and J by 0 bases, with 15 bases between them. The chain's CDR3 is CAWRSLTRSSYNEQFF. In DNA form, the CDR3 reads TGTGCCTGGAGGTCACTAACTAGGAGCTCCTACAATGAGCAGTTCTTC.

The CDR3 bases are TGTGCCAGCAGCTTAAAAGCGGGAGGGCCCTCAGGAGAGACCCAGTACTTC. Its protein product is CASSLKAGGPSGETQYF. The chain links TRBV7-2 to TRBJ2-5; TRBD2 agrees at 10 bases. The trim removed 2 bases at V and 4 bases at J, leaving 10 bases unmatched. CDR1 is SGHTA, CDR2 FQGNSA, per germline. The CDR3 extends over 17 amino acids.

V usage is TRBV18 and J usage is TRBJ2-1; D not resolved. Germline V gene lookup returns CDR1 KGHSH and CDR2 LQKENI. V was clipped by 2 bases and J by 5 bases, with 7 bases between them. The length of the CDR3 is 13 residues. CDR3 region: CASSPSQNNEQFF. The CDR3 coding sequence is TGTGCCAGCTCACCATCCCAGAACAATGAGCAGTTCTTC.

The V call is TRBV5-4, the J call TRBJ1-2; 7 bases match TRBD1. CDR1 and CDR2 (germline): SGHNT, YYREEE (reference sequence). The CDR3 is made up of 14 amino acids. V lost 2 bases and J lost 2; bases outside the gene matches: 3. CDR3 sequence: CASSFGQANYGYTF. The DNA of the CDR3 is TGTGCCAGCAGCTTTGGACAGGCGAACTATGGCTACACCTTC. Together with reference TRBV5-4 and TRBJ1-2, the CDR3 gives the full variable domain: ETGVTQSPTHLIKTRGQQVTLRCSSQSGHNTVSWYQQALGQGPQFIFQYYREEENGRGNFPPRFSGLQFPNYSSELNVNALELDDSALYLCASSFGQANYGYTFGSGTRLTVV.

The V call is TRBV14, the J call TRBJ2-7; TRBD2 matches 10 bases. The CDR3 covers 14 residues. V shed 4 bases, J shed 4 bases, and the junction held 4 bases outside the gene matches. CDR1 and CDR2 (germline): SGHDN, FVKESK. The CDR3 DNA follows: TGTGCCAGCAGCCCAGCGGGAGGGCGGTACGAGCAGTACTTC. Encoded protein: CASSPAGGRYEQYF.

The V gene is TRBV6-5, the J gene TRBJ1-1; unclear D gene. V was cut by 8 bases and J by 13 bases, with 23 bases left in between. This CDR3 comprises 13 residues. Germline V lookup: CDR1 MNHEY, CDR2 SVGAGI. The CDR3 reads CASYEGIGPNVFF. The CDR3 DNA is TGTGCCAGCTACGAGGGCATTGGGCCCAACGTTTTCTTT.

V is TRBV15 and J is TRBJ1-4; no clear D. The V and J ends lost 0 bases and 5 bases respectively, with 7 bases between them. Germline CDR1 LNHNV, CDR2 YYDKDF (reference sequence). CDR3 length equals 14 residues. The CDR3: CATSRDNTNEKLFF. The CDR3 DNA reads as TGTGCCACCAGCAGAGATAATACAAATGAAAAACTGTTTTTT.

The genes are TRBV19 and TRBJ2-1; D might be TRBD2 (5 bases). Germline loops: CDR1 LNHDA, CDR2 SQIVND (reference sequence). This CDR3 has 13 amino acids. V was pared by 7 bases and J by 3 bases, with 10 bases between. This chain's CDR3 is CASKSGIYNEQFF. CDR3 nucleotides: TGTGCCAGTAAATCCGGGATCTACAATGAGCAGTTCTTC.

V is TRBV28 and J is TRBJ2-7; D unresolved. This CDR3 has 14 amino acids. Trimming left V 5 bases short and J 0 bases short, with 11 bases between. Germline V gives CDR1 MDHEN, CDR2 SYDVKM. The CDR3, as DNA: TGTGCCAGCAGTCTCACAAGGAGCTCCTACGAGCAGTACTTC. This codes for CASSLTRSSYEQYF. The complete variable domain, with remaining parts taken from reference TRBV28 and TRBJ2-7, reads DVKVTQSSRYLVKRTGEKVFLECVQDMDHENMFWYRQDPGLGLRLIYFSYDVKMKEKGDIPEGYSVSREKKERFSLILESASTNQTSMYLCASSLTRSSYEQYFGPGTRLTVT.